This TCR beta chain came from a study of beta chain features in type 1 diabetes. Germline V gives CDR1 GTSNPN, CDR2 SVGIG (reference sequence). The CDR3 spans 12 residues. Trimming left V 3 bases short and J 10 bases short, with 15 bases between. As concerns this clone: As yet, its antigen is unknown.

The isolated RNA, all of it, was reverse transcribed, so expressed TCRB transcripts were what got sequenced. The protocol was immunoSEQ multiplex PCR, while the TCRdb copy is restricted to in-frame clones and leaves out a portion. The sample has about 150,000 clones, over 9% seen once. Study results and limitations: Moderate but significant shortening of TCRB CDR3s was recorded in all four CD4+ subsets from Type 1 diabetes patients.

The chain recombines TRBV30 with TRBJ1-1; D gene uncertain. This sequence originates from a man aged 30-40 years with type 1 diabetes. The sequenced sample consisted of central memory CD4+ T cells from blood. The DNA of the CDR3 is TGTGCCTGGAGGCCGAGGAAGCCGGGAGCTTTCTTT. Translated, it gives CAWRPRKPGAFF. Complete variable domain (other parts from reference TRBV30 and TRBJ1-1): SQTIHQWPATLVQPVGSPLSLECTVEGTSNPNLYWYRQAAGRGLQLLFYSVGIGQISSEVPQNLSASRPQDRQFILSSKKLLLSDSGFYLCAWRPRKPGAFFGQGTRLTVV.